The entry below gives a single T cell receptor (beta chain) sequence along with its context. This CDR3 comprises 15 residues. Germline CDR1 is SNHLY and CDR2 is FYNNEI. Trimming left V 1 base short and J 10 bases short, with 14 bases between. The data derive from a study of blood T cells in healthy people across ages. It was around 9 milliliters of peripheral blood that were drawn from each donor. Combining a sample-barcoded 5' primer with a J-beta primer mix, a second PCR ran for 7 to 11 cycles. Per-sample output comprised a minimum of 2.5 million paired-end reads containing CDR3. TCRdb ran MiXCR on the 5' RACE reads and lists one entry per CDR3 protein. This table holds over 1.5 million distinct CDR3 sequences, 49% found once.

This TCR was sampled from a woman between 40 and 50 years old in good health. Sample: blood. The chain joins TRBV2 to TRBJ1-6, with D tentatively TRBD1 (5 bases). CDR3 in DNA: TGTGCCAGCAGTGAAGGTAACAGGAATAGATCACCCCTCCACTTT. Protein sequence: CASSEGNRNRSPLHF.